These 29 T cell receptor beta chains share one sample of origin, sequenced in a study of blood T cell repertoires in COVID-19. Measured with immunoSEQ multiplex PCR; TCRdb has only the in-frame clones, and not every one. Of tens of thousands of clones in the sample, around 76% were seen once. Sequencing was done on a sample of peripheral blood. All receptors derive from a woman aged 80 or over with acute or convalescent COVID-19.

The sample holds a few counts of this clone. The J gene is TRBJ2-5, the V gene TRBV5-4; 11 nucleotides align to TRBD2. The V gene end was trimmed by 2 bases and the J gene end by 2 bases; junction bases not matched to a gene: 5. CDR1 is SGHNT, CDR2 YYREEE, per germline (reference sequence). The CDR3 consists of 16 residues. DNA for the CDR3: TGTGCCAGCAGCTTACTTCTAGCGGGAGGACAAGAGACCCAGTACTTC. It specifies CASSLLLAGGQETQYF.

This chain links TRBV29-1 with TRBJ2-5; 12 bases fit TRBD1. V was pared by 7 bases and J by 7 bases, with 10 bases of the junction left unmatched. In germline, CDR1 is SQVTM, CDR2 ANQGSEA. The length of the CDR3 is 14 residues. As DNA, the CDR3 is TGCAGCGCAACCCCGGGACAGGGGGCTGTGACCCAGTACTTC. This translates into CSATPGQGAVTQYF. Full variable domain (missing parts from reference TRBV29-1 and TRBJ2-5): SAVISQKPSRDICQRGTSLTIQCQVDSQVTMMFWYRQQPGQSLTLIATANQGSEATYESGFVIDKFPISRPNLTFSTLTVSNMSPEDSSIYLCSATPGQGAVTQYFGPGTRLLVL.

This clone was observed a handful of times. The chain is built from TRBV5-1 and TRBJ1-2; no definite D call. CDR1 SGHRS and CDR2 YFSETQ come from the germline V gene. The length of the CDR3 is 13 residues. Trimming stripped 4 bases from V and 4 bases from J, with 11 bases between. CDR3 region: CASSAGIFYGYTF. Written as DNA, the CDR3 is TGCGCCAGCAGCGCCGGGATCTTCTATGGCTACACCTTC.

This clone came up once. This rearrangement joins TRBV2 to TRBJ1-2; 7 positions agree with TRBD1. This CDR3 contains 14 residues. Trimming took 8 bases from V and 2 from J; bases not matched to a gene: 8. Germline V gene lookup returns CDR1 SNHLY and CDR2 FYNNEI. The CDR3 nucleotides are TGTGCCAGCCTCCTCGGGACAGTAAACTATGGCTACACCTTC. It is translated as CASLLGTVNYGYTF. The full variable domain, its missing parts supplied by reference TRBV2 and TRBJ1-2, is EPEVTQTPSHQVTQMGQEVILRCVPISNHLYFYWYRQILGQKVEFLVSFYNNEISEKSEIFDDQFSVERPDGSNFTLKIRSTKLEDSAMYFCASLLGTVNYGYTFGSGTRLTVV.

The chain employs TRBV24-1 and TRBJ1-2; 11 bases are shared with TRBD1. CDR3 length: 14 amino acids. The V gene's germline CDR1 is KGHDR and CDR2 SFDVKD. The junction had 9 bases not matched to a gene; V was cut back by 9 bases and J by 7 bases. CDR3 nucleotide sequence: TGTGCCACCTCTGCGGCGGACAGGGGGCTTGGCTACACCTTC. Protein product: CATSAADRGLGYTF.

The chain recombines TRBV9 with TRBJ2-3; D not resolved. Germline CDR1 reads SGDLS; CDR2 reads YYNGEE. V lost 3 bases and J 2 bases, leaving 16 bases between the germline ends. The CDR3 runs 16 residues. CDR3 coding DNA: TGTGCCAGCAGCGGTGGGCAGCACAGATTCACAGATACGCAGTATTTT. It is translated as CASSGGQHRFTDTQYF.

This clone was detected a few times. The V and J genes are TRBV7-9 and TRBJ1-4; TRBD1 matches 9 bases. The CDR3 runs to 18 residues. Per the germline V gene, CDR1 is SEHNR and CDR2 is FQNEAQ (reference sequence). Trimming cost V 5 bases and J 0 bases; bases outside gene matches: 10. CDR3 nucleotides: TGTGCCAGCAGCCCCAAAACAGGGGGCCGGGCAACTAATGAAAAACTGTTTTTT. Residues: CASSPKTGGRATNEKLFF.

The V and J genes are TRBV20-1 and TRBJ2-1; no firm D call. The CDR3 contains 11 residues. CDR1 and CDR2 from the germline V gene are DFQATT and SNEGSKA (reference sequence). V gave up 4 bases and J gave up 8 bases, with 9 bases separating them. The CDR3 DNA sequence: TGCAGTGCTACGCGGTTTGATGAGCAGTTCTTC. Translation: CSATRFDEQFF.

The CDR3 DNA reads as TGTGCCAGCAGTGACAGGGGGGTAGGGGCCAACGTCCTGACTTTC. It specifies CASSDRGVGANVLTF. The V call is TRBV2, the J call TRBJ2-6; D possibly corresponds to TRBD1 (7 bases). V was cut by 3 bases and J by 4 bases, with 10 bases left in between. The CDR3 is 15 residues long. CDR1 is SNHLY and CDR2 is FYNNEI in the germline V gene.

The chain is built from TRBV6-6 and TRBJ2-1; D may be TRBD2 (6 bases). This CDR3 comprises 14 residues. Per germline, CDR1 MNHNY and CDR2 SVGAGI (reference sequence). V lost 7 bases, J lost 6 bases, and 16 bases lay in between. As DNA, the CDR3 is TGTGCCAGCACCTCGCCGGGACTGAGCAATGAGCAGTTCTTC. It codes for CASTSPGLSNEQFF.

V and J are TRBV2 and TRBJ2-1; 7 positions match TRBD2. V was pared by 8 bases and J by 1 base, with 5 bases of the junction left unmatched. The CDR3 spans 14 residues. Germline lookup yields CDR1 SNHLY and CDR2 FYNNEI. The CDR3 DNA reads as TGTGCCAGCCGTCGGGAGGTGTCCTACAATGAGCAGTTCTTC. It codes for CASRREVSYNEQFF. Complete variable domain (other parts from reference TRBV2 and TRBJ2-1): EPEVTQTPSHQVTQMGQEVILRCVPISNHLYFYWYRQILGQKVEFLVSFYNNEISEKSEIFDDQFSVERPDGSNFTLKIRSTKLEDSAMYFCASRREVSYNEQFFGPGTRLTVL.

The gene calls are TRBV2 and TRBJ2-7; 7 nucleotides agree with TRBD2. This CDR3 is built from 16 residues. V trimming: 6 bases; J trimming: 3 bases; junction bases outside the gene matches: 14. CDR1 is SNHLY, CDR2 FYNNEI, per germline. CDR3 sequence reads: CASRGGSGAGYYEQYF. The DNA of the CDR3 is TGTGCCAGCAGGGGAGGGTCGGGAGCGGGCTACTACGAGCAGTACTTC. Full variable domain (missing parts from reference TRBV2 and TRBJ2-7): EPEVTQTPSHQVTQMGQEVILRCVPISNHLYFYWYRQILGQKVEFLVSFYNNEISEKSEIFDDQFSVERPDGSNFTLKIRSTKLEDSAMYFCASRGGSGAGYYEQYFGPGTRLTVT.

V is TRBV28 and J is TRBJ2-7; maybe TRBD1 (5 bases). V dropped 6 bases and J dropped 0 bases, with 18 bases sitting between them. This CDR3 is 16 amino acids long. CDR1 MDHEN and CDR2 SYDVKM come from the germline V gene. The CDR3 nucleotides are TGTGCCAGCAGCCAATCAGGACACCGCGACTCCTACGAGCAGTACTTC. Its translation is CASSQSGHRDSYEQYF. Drawing the rest from reference TRBV28 and TRBJ2-7, the complete variable domain is DVKVTQSSRYLVKRTGEKVFLECVQDMDHENMFWYRQDPGLGLRLIYFSYDVKMKEKGDIPEGYSVSREKKERFSLILESASTNQTSMYLCASSQSGHRDSYEQYFGPGTRLTVT.

This clone was counted between two and nine times. V usage is TRBV27 and J usage is TRBJ1-1, with 9 bases that match TRBD1. The CDR3 spans 13 residues. Per germline, CDR1 MNHEY and CDR2 SMNVEV (reference sequence). The trim removed 7 bases at V and 3 bases at J, leaving 3 bases unmatched. CDR3 in amino acids: CASTRQGDTEAFF. DNA of the CDR3: TGTGCCAGCACTAGACAGGGGGACACTGAAGCTTTCTTT.

This clone was counted only a few times. CDR3 nucleotides: TGTGCCAGCAGTGAAGCTCATAGCGGGAGCTCCTACAATGAGCAGTTCTTC. It specifies CASSEAHSGSSYNEQFF. The rearrangement joins TRBV2 to TRBJ2-1; 9 bases fit TRBD2. This CDR3 is built from 17 residues. After removal of 0 bases from V and 0 bases from J, the junction contained 3 bases not matched to a gene. Germline CDR1 is SNHLY and CDR2 is FYNNEI. The full variable domain, in which reference TRBV2 and TRBJ2-1 provide the parts outside the CDR3, is EPEVTQTPSHQVTQMGQEVILRCVPISNHLYFYWYRQILGQKVEFLVSFYNNEISEKSEIFDDQFSVERPDGSNFTLKIRSTKLEDSAMYFCASSEAHSGSSYNEQFFGPGTRLTVL.

This chain links TRBV5-1 with TRBJ2-7; 7 bases are a match to TRBD1. The CDR3 consists of 15 residues. Germline CDR1 is SGHRS and CDR2 is YFSETQ. V trimming: 4 bases; J trimming: 5 bases; junction bases outside the gene matches: 12. DNA for the CDR3: TGCGCCAGCAGCATTGGGAGTTCCAGGGGGAACGAGCAGTACTTC. Translation: CASSIGSSRGNEQYF.

This clone was recorded once. The genes are TRBV6-5 and TRBJ2-1, with 14 positions matching TRBD2. Germline CDR1 and CDR2: MNHEY and SVGAGI. Trimming at V came to 6 bases and at J to 6 bases, leaving 1 base not matched to a gene. The CDR3 has 14 residues. CDR3 region: CASRTSGRANEQFF. CDR3 in DNA: TGTGCCAGCAGGACTAGCGGGAGGGCCAATGAGCAGTTCTTC.

This clone was detected ten times or more. This chain links TRBV7-2 with TRBJ2-1, with 8 bases aligning to TRBD1. Germline V gene lookup returns CDR1 SGHTA and CDR2 FQGNSA. J gave up 8 bases and V 6 bases, and 15 bases lay outside the gene matches. The CDR3 is 16 amino acids. The CDR3: CASSRQSGQGLYEQFF. The CDR3 DNA sequence: TGTGCCAGCAGTCGGCAGTCTGGACAGGGTTTGTATGAGCAGTTCTTC.

V and J are TRBV11-2 and TRBJ2-1; 8 bases match TRBD2. The CDR3 is made up of 15 amino acids. Germline V gene lookup returns CDR1 SGHAT and CDR2 FQNNGV. After removal of 0 bases from V and 9 bases from J, the junction contained 7 bases not matched to a gene. The CDR3 spells CASSLDRSGRGEQFF. CDR3 nucleotides: TGTGCCAGCAGCTTAGATCGGAGCGGGAGAGGTGAGCAGTTCTTC.

The chain carries TRBV7-3 and TRBJ2-1; possibly TRBD1 for D (6 bases). V lost 0 bases and J lost 7, with 7 bases in between. Germline V CDR1 and CDR2: SGHTA, FQGTGA. The CDR3 extends over 13 amino acids. The CDR3: CASSLTTGNEQFF. The CDR3 coding sequence is TGTGCCAGCAGCTTAACAACAGGGAATGAGCAGTTCTTC.

The J gene is TRBJ2-1, the V gene TRBV11-2; a possible D gene is TRBD2 (6 bases). V lost 1 base, J lost 6 bases, and 13 bases lay in between. Germline V gene lookup returns CDR1 SGHAT and CDR2 FQNNGV. There are 15 residues in the CDR3. The CDR3 loop is CASSLVGGNFNEQFF. The CDR3, as DNA: TGTGCCAGCAGCTTAGTGGGCGGGAATTTCAATGAGCAGTTCTTC.

The rearrangement uses TRBV9 and TRBJ2-3; 7 bases align to TRBD2. After removal of 3 bases from V and 2 bases from J, the junction contained 6 bases not matched to a gene. The CDR3 has 15 amino acids. From germline, CDR1 is SGDLS and CDR2 YYNGEE. CDR3 DNA: TGTGCCAGCAGCGCGCTAGCGGCGTTCACAGATACGCAGTATTTT. Protein: CASSALAAFTDTQYF.

This chain joins TRBV6-1 and TRBJ1-4; D is undetermined. Between the trimmed V and J ends, which lost 2 bases and 2 bases, there was a span of 9 bases. This CDR3 region has 15 residues. Germline V gene lookup returns CDR1 MNHNS and CDR2 SASEGT. In DNA, the CDR3 is TGTGCCAGCAGTGAAAGGAGACGGACTAATGAAAAACTGTTTTTT. Residues: CASSERRRTNEKLFF.

The rearrangement uses TRBV27 and TRBJ2-7, with D possibly matching TRBD1 (7 bases). The CDR3 is 15 residues long. Germline values: CDR1 MNHEY, CDR2 SMNVEV (reference sequence). Trimming shortened V by 6 bases and J by 3 bases, and 18 bases separated the two germline ends. This chain's CDR3 is CASRLTAGQIYEQYF. Written as DNA, the CDR3 is TGTGCCAGCAGGCTAACTGCGGGACAGATCTACGAGCAGTACTTC.

This clone has a handful of counts. The CDR3 DNA sequence: TGTGCCAGCAGCCTGGACAGTATCTCCTATGGCTACACCTTC. Its translation: CASSLDSISYGYTF. This rearrangement joins TRBV14 to TRBJ1-2, with TRBD1 as a possible D gene (6 bases). V dropped 4 bases and J dropped 4 bases, with 13 bases sitting between them. Germline lookup yields CDR1 SGHDN and CDR2 FVKESK. This CDR3 contains 14 residues.

V is TRBV27 and J is TRBJ1-1; 8 bases are shared with TRBD1. Germline V gene lookup returns CDR1 MNHEY and CDR2 SMNVEV (reference sequence). After removal of 5 bases from V and 4 bases from J, the junction contained 12 bases not matched to a gene. This CDR3 has 16 amino acids. The CDR3 nucleotides read TGTGCCAGCAGTCCCCTCCAGGGGGCTGGTCGCACTGAAGCTTTCTTT. Its protein product is CASSPLQGAGRTEAFF.

This clone was seen just once. The chain links TRBV14 to TRBJ2-1; 12 bases align to TRBD2. Trimming at V came to 2 bases and at J to 3 bases, leaving 8 bases not matched to a gene. CDR1 SGHDN and CDR2 FVKESK come from the germline V gene. The CDR3 covers 18 residues. The DNA of the CDR3 is TGTGCCAGCAGCCAAATTGATGGGACTAGCGGGTTCTACAATGAGCAGTTCTTC. It encodes CASSQIDGTSGFYNEQFF.

The chain couples TRBV5-5 to TRBJ2-5; possible D gene TRBD1, 5 bases. The CDR3 has 16 residues. The germline CDR1 and CDR2 sequences are SGHKS and YYEKEE (reference sequence). Trimming pared 0 bases from V and 5 bases from J, leaving 17 bases between. The CDR3 is CASSLGIRGALETQYF. CDR3 sequence (DNA): TGTGCCAGCAGCTTGGGCATAAGGGGCGCGTTGGAGACCCAGTACTTC.

The chain joins TRBV5-4 to TRBJ1-2, with 10 bases matching TRBD1. This CDR3 has 14 residues. Looked up from germline, CDR1 is SGHNT and CDR2 is YYREEE (reference sequence). The V segment lost 4 bases and the J segment 8 bases; nucleotides outside the gene matches: 8. The CDR3 coding sequence is TGTGCCAGCAGCGAGGGACAGGGGATTCAAGGCTACACCTTC. Protein sequence: CASSEGQGIQGYTF.